The 11 T cell receptor beta chains below all came from one sample that was sequenced in a study of blood T cell repertoires in COVID-19. Data came from immunoSEQ multiplex PCR; TCRdb stores just in-frame clones and leaves some out. The table includes around 400,000 clones, around 92% detected once. The sample taken for sequencing was peripheral blood. These receptors originate from a man in his forties with acute or convalescent COVID-19.

The rearrangement joins TRBV7-9 to TRBJ1-1; TRBD1 matches 7 bases. V shed 5 bases and J 0 bases; nucleotides not matched to a gene: 12. Germline values: CDR1 SEHNR, CDR2 FQNEAQ (reference sequence). The CDR3 totals 17 residues. The CDR3 DNA follows: TGTGCCAGCAGCCAAGACATTTCCGGGACAGTGAACACTGAAGCTTTCTTT. Translated, it gives CASSQDISGTVNTEAFF.

Details on this clone: The sample contains more than one DNA sequence encoding this CDR3. The chain carries TRBV29-1 and TRBJ1-4; D perhaps matches TRBD1 (5 bases). Germline-derived CDR1 and CDR2 are SQVTM and ANQGSEA. This CDR3 is 14 amino acids long. Trimming shortened V by 6 bases and J by 3 bases, and 14 bases separated the two germline ends. CDR3 nucleotides: TGCAGCGTACGCGTGGGGGGGTCTAATGAAAAACTGTTTTTT. Its protein product is CSVRVGGSNEKLFF.

CDR3 nucleotide sequence: TGTGCCTGGACTCGACAGGGGGCCTTCTCTGAAGCTTTCTTT. Protein: CAWTRQGAFSEAFF. This chain connects TRBV30 to TRBJ1-1, with TRBD1 identical over 10 bases. The CDR3 length is 14 residues. The V and J ends lost 4 bases and 6 bases, in that order; junction bases with no gene match: 8. CDR1 and CDR2 from the germline V gene are GTSNPN and SVGIG (reference sequence).

The CDR3 reads CASSLMGQGALNEQFF. For the CDR3, the DNA is TGTGCCAGCAGCTTAATGGGACAGGGAGCCCTCAATGAGCAGTTCTTC. The rearrangement links TRBV11-2 to TRBJ2-1; 9 bases agree with TRBD1. The germline gives CDR1 SGHAT, CDR2 FQNNGV. After removal of 2 bases from V and 6 bases from J, the junction contained 8 bases not matched to a gene. The CDR3 is 16 amino acids.

Only one count was recorded for this clone. The CDR3 loop is CAWRQGTNTGELFF. Written as DNA, the CDR3 is TGTGCCTGGAGACAGGGGACCAACACCGGGGAGCTGTTTTTT. The J gene is TRBJ2-2, the V gene TRBV30; 7 nucleotides match TRBD1. The CDR3 contains 14 residues. V gave up 3 bases and J gave up 2 bases; unmatched junction bases: 3. Germline lookup yields CDR1 GTSNPN and CDR2 SVGIG (reference sequence).

This sequence joins TRBV11-2 and TRBJ1-6; 9 bases line up with TRBD1. Germline V gives CDR1 SGHAT, CDR2 FQNNGV. This CDR3 is built from 16 residues. V was clipped by 5 bases and J by 9 bases; unmatched bases: 11. The CDR3: CASSAPGTGRGSPLHF. In DNA form, the CDR3 reads TGTGCCAGCAGCGCCCCAGGGACAGGGAGGGGTTCACCCCTCCACTTT.

CDR3 sequence: CASSSSGVQQETQYF. The CDR3 DNA reads as TGTGCCAGCAGTTCATCAGGGGTGCAACAAGAGACCCAGTACTTC. This chain links TRBV28 with TRBJ2-5; TRBD1 might be the D (6 bases). This CDR3 is 15 amino acids long. The germline V and J ends were trimmed by 4 bases and 2 bases, with 14 bases remaining between them. Germline CDR1 and CDR2: MDHEN and SYDVKM.

The gene calls are TRBV29-1 and TRBJ1-4, with 8 bases fitting TRBD1. CDR1 is SQVTM and CDR2 is ANQGSEA in the germline V gene. The CDR3 has 14 residues. V shed 5 bases, J shed 0 bases, and the junction held 2 bases outside the gene matches. DNA of the CDR3: TGCAGCGTTAGACAGGGGACAACTAATGAAAAACTGTTTTTT. Amino acid sequence: CSVRQGTTNEKLFF.

CDR3 sequence (DNA): TGTGCCAGCAGCTCGGGGACTAGCGGGTACACCGGGGAGCTGTTTTTT. Its translation is CASSSGTSGYTGELFF. The chain has TRBV5-4 and TRBJ2-2; TRBD2 agrees at 12 bases. Germline trimming cut 3 bases from V and 3 bases from J; bases unmatched to any gene: 3. The CDR3 is made up of 16 amino acids. Germline assignment: CDR1 SGHNT and CDR2 YYREEE (reference sequence).

The J gene is TRBJ2-7, the V gene TRBV6-5, with TRBD1 as a possible D gene (6 bases). This CDR3 has 11 amino acids. Trimming removed 8 bases at V and 7 bases at J, with 12 bases between. Germline values: CDR1 MNHEY, CDR2 SVGAGI. CDR3 loop: CASGRGNEQYF. The CDR3 nucleotides read TGTGCCAGCGGCAGGGGAAATGAGCAGTACTTC.

The chain links TRBV24-1 to TRBJ1-5; 9 bases line up with TRBD1. J lost 0 bases, V lost 8 bases, and 4 bases had no gene match. Germline lookup yields CDR1 KGHDR and CDR2 SFDVKD. The CDR3 is 15 residues long. In nucleotides, the CDR3 is TGTGCCACCAAGGCGGGACAGGGTAGCAATCAGCCCCAGCATTTT. Its protein product is CATKAGQGSNQPQHF.